These 3 T cell receptor beta chains came from one sample sequenced in a study of chemoradiotherapy in HPV16-positive cancers. Only in-frame clones appear in the TCRdb table, and some are missing; sequencing was by immunoSEQ multiplex PCR. Of over a thousand clones in the sample, 82% were seen once. Sequencing was performed on tumor tissue, taken from a patient who underwent chemoradiotherapy. These receptors all come from a human donor with HPV-associated anogenital cancer.

CDR3 protein: CASGLPTRTVEIETQYF. The CDR3 DNA reads TGTGCTAGTGGTTTGCCCACCAGGACGGTCGAGATCGAGACCCAGTACTTC. This rearrangement joins TRBV12-5 to TRBJ2-5; the D is unclear. Trimming took 2 bases from V and 5 from J, leaving 21 bases between them. This CDR3 has 17 amino acids. Germline V gene sequence: CDR1 LGHNT, CDR2 FRNRAP.

This chain joins TRBV11-2 and TRBJ1-1; D might be TRBD1 (6 bases). Looked up from germline, CDR1 is SGHAT and CDR2 is FQNNGV. The CDR3 length is 16 residues. The ends were cut back, 4 bases at V and 4 bases at J, with 19 bases in the middle. CDR3 coding DNA: TGTGCCAGCAGCTCCTATTCCCAGGGGAGAGGCACTGAAGCTTTCTTT. This gives the protein CASSSYSQGRGTEAFF. Full variable domain (rest looked up from reference TRBV11-2 and TRBJ1-1): EAGVAQSPRYKIIEKRQSVAFWCNPISGHATLYWYQQILGQGPKLLIQFQNNGVVDDSQLPKDRFSAERLKGVDSTLKIQPAKLEDSAVYLCASSSYSQGRGTEAFFGQGTRLTVV.

The V call is TRBV11-3, the J call TRBJ1-6; D is perhaps TRBD1 (6 bases). The length of the CDR3 is 14 residues. Looked up from germline, CDR1 is SGHNT and CDR2 is YENEEA. The ends were cut back, 5 bases at V and 7 bases at J, with 12 bases in the middle. The CDR3 spells CASSRGQQNSPLHF. The DNA of the CDR3 is TGTGCCAGCAGCCGAGGACAGCAGAATTCACCCCTCCACTTT.